Each of the 18 T cell receptor beta chains below was sequenced from the same sample in a study of tumor-infiltrating lymphocytes in primary liver carcinoma. Unsorted bulk tissue (roughly 19-30 mg) underwent RNA and DNA co-extraction. A constant-region primer primed TCR beta cDNA synthesis from around 500 ng of total RNA. ARM-PCR was slightly modified, and three nested multiplex PCR rounds with it gave rise to the TCR beta libraries. PCR rounds one and two used TRBV1-TRBV30 forward primers with a C-beta reverse primer for around 11 cycles each. TCRdb itself ran the multiplex PCR reads through MiXCR, one entry per CDR3 protein. The sample has roughly 50,000 distinct CDR3 sequences, 70% to 80% seen once. Sequencing was carried out using liver tumor tissue from sampling region 2. Subset given: tumor region T2, inferior pole. All receptors come from a man aged 35 to 55 with primary liver carcinoma and hepatitis B virus infection.

The chain combines TRBV19 with TRBJ1-2; 7 bases match TRBD1. V trimming: 4 bases; J trimming: 4 bases; junction bases outside the gene matches: 9. Germline V gene data show CDR1 as LNHDA and CDR2 as SQIVND (reference sequence). There are 15 residues in the CDR3. The CDR3 DNA follows: TGTGCCAGTAGTAGGTCCTCGACAGGGCGCTATGGCTACACCTTC. Translating it yields CASSRSSTGRYGYTF.

Turning to this clonotype: Its ends do not fully match the called genes, so a read error is possible. The chain links TRBV11-2 to TRBJ2-7; D remains ambiguous. Germline assignment: CDR1 SGHAT and CDR2 FQNNGV. CDR3 length: 14 amino acids. The CDR3 nucleotides are TGTGGCAGCAGCTTAACCGACGTATCCTACGAGCAGTACTTC. This codes for CGSSLTDVSYEQYF.

This chain links TRBV11-2 with TRBJ1-2, with unresolved D. This CDR3 is 15 amino acids long. V gave up 4 bases and J gave up 13 bases, with 25 bases separating them. Per germline, CDR1 SGHAT and CDR2 FQNNGV. The CDR3 DNA reads TGTGCCAGCAGCTCTGTGCCCGATGCTAACTATGGCAGCACCTTC. It codes for CASSSVPDANYGSTF.

Concerning this clonotype itself: The junction departs from the called germline gene at one end, perhaps through a read error. The chain employs TRBV4-1 and TRBJ1-2; 8 nucleotides match TRBD1. This CDR3 comprises 17 residues. Germline CDR1 is MGHRA and CDR2 is YSYEKL. This chain's CDR3 is CANSQDFIRDRSLGYTF. The CDR3 region has the DNA TGCGCCAACAGCCAAGATTTTATTCGGGACAGGTCCCTTGGCTACACCTTC.

With regard to this clonotype: The junction departs from the called germline gene at one end, perhaps through a read error. The gene calls are TRBV7-3 and TRBJ2-7, with D perhaps TRBD2 (6 bases). The CDR3 contains 11 residues. CDR1 SGHTA and CDR2 FQGTGA come from the germline V gene. CDR3 protein: CASNRGCPQYF. The CDR3 DNA reads TGTGCGAGCAACCGGGGGTGCCCTCAGTACTTC.

J is TRBJ1-1 and V is TRBV12-3 or TRBV12-4; 7 bases agree with TRBD1. Germline trimming cut 10 bases from V and 11 bases from J; bases unmatched to any gene: 16. This CDR3 spans 13 amino acids. CDR3 sequence reads: CAIKTGWNIEAFF. DNA of the CDR3: TGTGCCATCAAGACAGGGTGGAACATTGAGGCTTTCTTT.

The table lists this clonotype with many counts. The chain recombines TRBV12-3 or TRBV12-4 with TRBJ2-5; no firm D call. The CDR3 has 11 residues. With 3 bases removed from V and 5 bases from J, the gap between germline ends came to 4 bases. Here the CDR3 reads CASSFEETQYF. CDR3 in DNA: TGTGCCAGCAGTTTTGAGGAGACCCAGTACTTC.

The chain uses TRBV11-2 and TRBJ2-1; D gene ambiguous. The V end was cut by 3 bases, the J end by 16 bases, with 19 bases between. There are 13 residues in the CDR3. Germline V lookup: CDR1 SGHAT, CDR2 FQNNGV. CDR3 sequence (DNA): TGTGCCAGCAGCTTGAATGATGCCTATGGGCACTTCTTC. It encodes CASSLNDAYGHFF.

The CDR3, as DNA: TGCAGTGTTACAATTTACAATGAGCAGTTCTTC. This codes for CSVTIYNEQFF. The V call is TRBV29-1, the J call TRBJ2-1; D is unclear. Germline-derived CDR1 and CDR2 are SQVTM and ANQGSEA. CDR3 size: 11 residues.

A note on this clonotype: The germline gene is not matched at one end of the junction; a read error may be the cause. The genes are TRBV19 and TRBJ2-7; 8 bases agree with TRBD1. The CDR3 is made up of 14 amino acids. Germline values: CDR1 LNHDA, CDR2 SQIVND (reference sequence). CDR3 in amino acids: CAGSRRQGIDEQYF. In nucleotides, the CDR3 is TGTGCCGGTAGTCGAAGACAGGGGATCGACGAGCAGTACTTC.

This clonotype was seen repeatedly, ten times or more. The genes are TRBV25-1 and TRBJ2-7; D possibly corresponds to TRBD2 (7 bases). CDR1 MGHDK and CDR2 SYGVNS come from the germline V gene. The CDR3 covers 13 residues. With 6 bases removed from V and 5 bases from J, the gap between germline ends came to 14 bases. CDR3 in DNA: TGTGCCAGCAGCCGGGGGGCAGTAAACGAGCAGTACTTC. Its protein product is CASSRGAVNEQYF.

This clonotype has just a few counts. The V call is TRBV19, the J call TRBJ2-7, with D perhaps matching TRBD1 (6 bases). Deletions cut 3 bases from V and 2 bases from J, with 17 bases between. This CDR3 spans 16 amino acids. The V gene's germline CDR1 is LNHDA and CDR2 SQIVND (reference sequence). The chain's CDR3 is CASSIALGGRTYEQYF. CDR3 coding DNA: TGTGCCAGTAGTATCGCCCTAGGGGGAAGGACCTACGAGCAGTACTTC.

Only one count was recorded for this clonotype. V and J are TRBV12-3 or TRBV12-4 and TRBJ2-1; D may be TRBD2 (6 bases). The CDR3 contains 12 residues. The CDR3 reads CTSNGVYNEQFF. As DNA, the CDR3 is TGTACTAGCAATGGAGTCTACAATGAGCAGTTCTTC.

Details on this clonotype: A junction boundary mismatches the germline segment, possibly from a read error. This chain links TRBV6-5 with TRBJ2-7; 7 nucleotides line up with TRBD1. CDR1 and CDR2 (germline): MNHEY, SVGAGI. The CDR3 contains 14 residues. CDR3 amino acids: CASTPETGTYERYF. For the CDR3, the DNA is TGTGCCAGCACCCCAGAGACAGGGACCTACGAGCGGTACTTC.

On this clonotype: At one end, the junction sequence differs from germline, possibly due to a read error. This chain joins TRBV11-3 and TRBJ1-1; a weak D match, TRBD1 (5 bases). The CDR3 is made up of 13 amino acids. Germline V lookup: CDR1 SGHNT, CDR2 YENEEA. CDR3 protein: CASSLAWGTEAFF. In nucleotides, the CDR3 is TGTGCCAGCAGCCTAGCATGGGGGACTGAAGCTTTCTTC.

This clonotype was counted between two and nine times. The junction departs from the called germline gene at one end, perhaps through a read error. The V call is TRBV5-1, the J call TRBJ2-1; the D gene is possibly TRBD1 (5 bases). The CDR3 contains 15 residues. The germline CDR1 and CDR2 sequences are SGHRS and YFSETQ. The CDR3 DNA reads TGTACCAGCAGCCCCACTGGGGCAGTAAACAATGAGCAGTTCTTC. This gives the protein CTSSPTGAVNNEQFF. The whole variable domain, remainder taken from reference TRBV5-1 and TRBJ2-1, is KAGVTQTPRYLIKTRGQQVTLSCSPISGHRSVSWYQQTPGQGLQFLFEYFSETQRNKGNFPGRFSGRQFSNSRSEMNVSTLELGDSALYLCTSSPTGAVNNEQFFGPGTRLTVL.

V usage is TRBV7-3 and J usage is TRBJ2-7; D may match TRBD1 or TRBD2 (5 bases each). CDR3 length: 14 residues. Looked up from germline, CDR1 is SGHTA and CDR2 is FQGTGA. The V gene lost 3 bases and the J gene lost 2 bases, with 11 bases spanning the gap. DNA of the CDR3: TGTGCCAGCAGCTTTGGTCAGGGACCCTACGAGCAGTACTTC. Protein sequence: CASSFGQGPYEQYF.

Remarks on this clonotype: Germline and junction disagree at one end, which may indicate a read error. The rearrangement links TRBV12-3 or TRBV12-4 to TRBJ1-6; TRBD1 aligns across 7 bases. This CDR3 is 15 amino acids long. The CDR3 DNA sequence: TGTGCCAGCAGTTCCATGACAGGGCGTAATTCACCTCTCCACTTC. Its translation: CASSSMTGRNSPLHF.